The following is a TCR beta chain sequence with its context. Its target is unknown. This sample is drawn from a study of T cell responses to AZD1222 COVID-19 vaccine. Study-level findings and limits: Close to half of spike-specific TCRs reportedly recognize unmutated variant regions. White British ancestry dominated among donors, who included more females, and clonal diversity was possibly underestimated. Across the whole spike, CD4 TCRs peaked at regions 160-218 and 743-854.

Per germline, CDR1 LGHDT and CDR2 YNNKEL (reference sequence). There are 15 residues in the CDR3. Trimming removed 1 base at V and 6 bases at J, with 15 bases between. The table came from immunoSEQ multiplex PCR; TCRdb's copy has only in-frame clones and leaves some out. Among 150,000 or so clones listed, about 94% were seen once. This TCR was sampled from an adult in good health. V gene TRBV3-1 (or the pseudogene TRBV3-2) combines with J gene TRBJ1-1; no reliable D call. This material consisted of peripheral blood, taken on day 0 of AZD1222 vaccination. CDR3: CASSQARGLESEAFF. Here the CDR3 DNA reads TGTGCCAGCAGCCAAGCCAGAGGGTTGGAGTCTGAAGCTTTCTTT.